This TCR beta chain was captured by sequencing in a study of T-cell reconstitution after alpha-beta-depleted transplantation in children. Overall study findings and caveats: The study reportedly traced alpha-beta T cells about two months after transplant to several hundred expanded graft clones. When one year had passed after transplant, most T-cell counts and diversity came from newly produced T cells. In some patients, recipient T cells and intrathymic progenitors surviving conditioning explained high day-60 diversity.

This clonotype was counted at least ten times. What it recognizes is unknown. Preparation of the TCRbeta library used unique molecular identifiers. Using its own MiXCR run on the PCR reads, TCRdb lists one record per CDR3 protein. Seen here are about 580,000 distinct CDR3 sequences, 23% observed once, and the top ten hold roughly 14%. V was pared by 5 bases and J by 4 bases, with 23 bases between. CDR3 length: 18 residues. The clonotype comes from a boy in the first two years of life who had a stem cell transplant for acute myeloid leukemia, so the T cells may come from the graft donor. This material consisted of PBMCs, mostly from graft donor cells, taken 360 days after TCRalphabeta/CD19-depleted stem cell transplant. This rearrangement joins TRBV12-3 or TRBV12-4 to TRBJ2-2; D possibly corresponds to TRBD1 (6 bases). CDR3 in DNA: TGTGCCAGCAGTCCGAAAGCGACAGGCCAAGGAGGCACCGGGGAGCTGTTTTTT. The encoded protein is CASSPKATGQGGTGELFF.